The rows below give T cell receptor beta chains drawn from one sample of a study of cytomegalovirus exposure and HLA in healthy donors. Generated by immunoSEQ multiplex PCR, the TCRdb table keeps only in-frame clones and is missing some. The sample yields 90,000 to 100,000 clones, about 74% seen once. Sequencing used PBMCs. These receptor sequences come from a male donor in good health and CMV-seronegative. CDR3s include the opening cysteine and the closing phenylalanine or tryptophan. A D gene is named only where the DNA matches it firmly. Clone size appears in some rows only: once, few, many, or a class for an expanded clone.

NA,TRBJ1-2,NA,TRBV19,CASSVQGVSYGYTF,TGTGCCAGTAGTGTGCAGGGTGTAAGCTATGGCTACACCTTC
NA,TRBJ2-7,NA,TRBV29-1,CSVVVFGSKEGEQYF,TGCAGCGTTGTGGTGTTCGGGAGCAAAGAAGGCGAGCAGTACTTC
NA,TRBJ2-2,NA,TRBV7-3,CASSMSNTGELFF,TGTGCCAGCAGCATGAGTAACACCGGGGAGCTGTTTTTT
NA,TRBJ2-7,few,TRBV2,CASSEDYYEQYF,TGTGCCAGCAGCGAAGACTACTACGAGCAGTACTTC
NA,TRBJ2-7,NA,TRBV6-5,CASRSTGDSSYEQYF,TGTGCCAGCAGGTCGACCGGGGACTCCTCCTACGAGCAGTACTTC
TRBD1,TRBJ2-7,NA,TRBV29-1,CSVWDRDSYEQYF,TGCAGCGTTTGGGACAGGGATTCCTACGAGCAGTACTTC
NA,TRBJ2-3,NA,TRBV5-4,CASSPKRSQGVVSDTQYF,TGTGCCAGCAGCCCCAAAAGGAGCCAGGGCGTCGTTTCAGATACGCAGTATTTT
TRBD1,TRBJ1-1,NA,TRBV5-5,CASSRTGTASEAFF,TGTGCCAGCAGCCGAACCGGGACAGCGTCTGAAGCTTTCTTT
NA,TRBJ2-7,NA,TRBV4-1,CASSQATTGKGEQYF,TGCGCCAGCAGCCAAGCGACCACAGGGAAGGGCGAGCAGTACTTC
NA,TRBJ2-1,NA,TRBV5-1,CASRLGLYNEQFF,TGCGCCAGCAGGCTGGGACTCTACAATGAGCAGTTCTTC